This is a list of T cell receptor beta chains from one sample in a study of cytomegalovirus exposure and HLA in healthy donors. Here immunoSEQ multiplex PCR was the method, and the copy in TCRdb shows in-frame clones only, minus some. The data contain approximately 220,000 clones, around 76% of them singletons. The specimen sequenced was PBMCs. Source of these receptors: a man between 35 and 55 years old in good health and CMV-seropositive. Both conserved end residues are part of each CDR3. The D gene is left open where the match is weak. Some rows mark clone size as missing; the rest say once, few, many or name a class of expanded clone.

j_call clone_size d_call v_call cdr3_nt cdr3_aa
TRBJ1-5 NA NA TRBV18 TGTGCCAGCTCACCAGAGGGTACGAGCAATCAGCCCCAGCATTTT CASSPEGTSNQPQHF
TRBJ2-2 NA TRBD2 TRBV2 TGTGCCAGCAGTGAGACTAGCGGGAGAGGAGTAGGGGAGCTGTTTTTT CASSETSGRGVGELFF
TRBJ1-2 NA NA TRBV7-2 TGTGCCAGCAGTGGAGGACAGCTCTCCCTTCTAAACTATGGCTACACCTTC CASSGGQLSLLNYGYTF
TRBJ1-1 NA NA TRBV18 TGTGCCAGCTCAATCTCTAGGGGTGGTGTGAACACTGAAGCTTTCTTT CASSISRGGVNTEAFF
TRBJ1-1 NA NA TRBV29-1 TGCAGCGTTGTTGCCCCGGGACTGGAAGCTTTCTTT CSVVAPGLEAFF
TRBJ2-1 NA NA TRBV7-6 TGTGCCAGCAGCCTAGGACTGCCCGGCAATGAGCAGTTCTTC CASSLGLPGNEQFF
TRBJ2-5 NA TRBD1 TRBV5-1 TGCGCCAGCAGCGGACAGGGACAAGAGACCCAGTACTTC CASSGQGQETQYF
TRBJ2-1 NA TRBD2 TRBV4-1 TGCGCCAGCAGCCAAGGACTAGCGGGAACCTACAATGAGCAGTTCTTC CASSQGLAGTYNEQFF
TRBJ1-2 NA TRBD1 TRBV13 TGTGCCAGCAGCTTAGTATTGACAGGGAGAAGCTATGGCTACACCTTC CASSLVLTGRSYGYTF
TRBJ1-1 NA NA TRBV18 TGTGCCAGCTCACCACTTGACACCAACACTGAAGCTTTCTTT CASSPLDTNTEAFF
TRBJ2-1 NA TRBD2 TRBV29-1 TGCAGCGTTCGAGCGGGAAACTACAATGAGCAGTTCTTC CSVRAGNYNEQFF
TRBJ2-2 once TRBD1 TRBV7-3 TGTGCCAGCAGCTTAAGGGGACAGGGTTACACCGGGGAGCTGTTTTTT CASSLRGQGYTGELFF
TRBJ1-5 NA TRBD1 TRBV7-6 TGTGCCAGCAGCTTAGAGGCAGGGGGCGGACAGCCCCAGCATTTT CASSLEAGGGQPQHF
TRBJ1-5 few TRBD1 TRBV4-1 TGCGCCAGCAGCCCGGACAGGGGGCTCGGTCAGCCCCAGCATTTT CASSPDRGLGQPQHF
TRBJ2-1 few TRBD2 TRBV12-5 TGTGCTAGTGGCTTGGGACTATCGGCGGGTGAGCAGTTCTTC CASGLGLSAGEQFF
TRBJ1-5 NA TRBD1 TRBV6-5 TGTGCCAGCAGCCTTACTCCGACAGGGAGGCAGCCCCAGCATTTT CASSLTPTGRQPQHF
TRBJ1-1 few TRBD1 TRBV15 TGTGCCACCAGCGAGGGGGCAAACACTGAAGCTTTCTTT CATSEGANTEAFF
TRBJ1-2 NA NA TRBV6-5 TGTGCCAGCAGTGGCGGGATTGTCTATGGCTACACCTTC CASSGGIVYGYTF
TRBJ1-4 NA TRBD1 TRBV28 TGTGCCAGCAATGGTGCACCGGGACAGGGGAATGAAAAACTGTTTTTT CASNGAPGQGNEKLFF
TRBJ2-1 few TRBD2 TRBV19 TGTGCCAGTAGTGCCGGACTAGCGGAAACCTACAATGAGCAGTTCTTC CASSAGLAETYNEQFF
TRBJ1-4 few NA TRBV2 TGTGCCAGCAAGGGACAATCAGTTGCAACTAATGAAAAACTGTTTTTT CASKGQSVATNEKLFF
TRBJ1-5 NA TRBD1 TRBV27 TGTGCCAGCAGCAGGACAGGAGTCAATCAGCCCCAGCATTTT CASSRTGVNQPQHF
TRBJ1-1 NA TRBD1 TRBV19 TGTGCCAGTAGTTCCCACAGGGGGCGGACTGAAGCTTTCTTT CASSSHRGRTEAFF
TRBJ2-1 NA TRBD1 TRBV5-1 TGCGCCAGCAGCTTGGCTAAACAGGGGAATAATGAGCAGTTCTTC CASSLAKQGNNEQFF
TRBJ2-7 once TRBD1 TRBV10-3 TGTGCCATCAGTACCACCGGGACAGGGTTCTACGAGCAGTACTTC CAISTTGTGFYEQYF
TRBJ2-7 NA NA TRBV27 TGTGCCAGCAGTCCTAGGTCCGCCGGGAACTACGAGCAGTACTTC CASSPRSAGNYEQYF
TRBJ1-1 NA TRBD1 TRBV6-1 TGTGCCAGCAGCAGGGGGCAGGACACTGAAGCTTTCTTT CASSRGQDTEAFF
TRBJ1-1 once NA TRBV6-6 TGTGCCAGCAGATACAGCCGGAACACTGAAGCTTTCTTT CASRYSRNTEAFF
TRBJ1-2 NA TRBD1 TRBV7-8 TGTGCCAGCAGCACCGACAGGGGGGGACCCTATGGCTACACCTTC CASSTDRGGPYGYTF
TRBJ1-1 NA NA TRBV5-6 TGTGCCAGCAGCTTGGGCAGGGTGGCCCTCATGAACACTGAAGCTTTCTTT CASSLGRVALMNTEAFF
TRBJ1-5 few TRBD1 TRBV11-2 TGTGCCAGCAGCAGGACAGGGATCAATCAGCCCCAGCATTTT CASSRTGINQPQHF
TRBJ1-4 NA NA TRBV27 TGTGCCAGCAGTTTAACGGGGGTTAATGAAAAACTGTTTTTT CASSLTGVNEKLFF
TRBJ1-2 NA TRBD1 TRBV27 TGTGCCAGCAGTTCCGGACAGGGGCTAGACTATGGCTACACCTTC CASSSGQGLDYGYTF
TRBJ1-5 NA NA TRBV6-5 TGTGCCAGCTCGTACAGGGAAGGCAATCAGCCCCAGCATTTT CASSYREGNQPQHF
TRBJ2-1 NA NA TRBV27 TGTGCCAGCAGTCCCCGGACAGACTACAATGAGCAGTTCTTC CASSPRTDYNEQFF
TRBJ1-5 NA NA TRBV7-8 TGTGCCAGCAGCTCACTAGTTTACGGTGACAGGCTTGGTCAGCCCCAGCATTTT CASSSLVYGDRLGQPQHF
TRBJ2-1 NA NA TRBV7-2 TGTGCCAGCAGCTTAGGAGGGTTGAGATCGAATGAGCAGTTCTTC CASSLGGLRSNEQFF
TRBJ2-1 NA NA TRBV10-3 TGTGCCATAGGAAGCGGTATTTACAATGAGCAGTTCTTC CAIGSGIYNEQFF
TRBJ2-5 NA TRBD2 TRBV4-1 TGCGCCAGCAGCAACCCTGGACTAGCGGAAGAGACCCAGTACTTC CASSNPGLAEETQYF
TRBJ1-2 NA NA TRBV29-1 TGCAGCGTTGATGCGGCCAGAAACTATGGCTACACCTTC CSVDAARNYGYTF
TRBJ2-2 NA NA TRBV5-1 TGCGCCAGCAGCTTGACAGGATACACCGGGGAGCTGTTTTTT CASSLTGYTGELFF
TRBJ1-4 NA TRBD1 TRBV19 TGTGCCAGTAGTCCCGGACAGGCCGCTAATGAAAAACTGTTTTTT CASSPGQAANEKLFF
TRBJ2-7 NA NA TRBV5-1 TGCGCCAGCAGCTTGGGGACAGGGTCCCCGCGGGAGAAAAACGAGCAGTACTTC CASSLGTGSPREKNEQYF
TRBJ2-3 NA TRBD1 TRBV5-6 TGTGCCAGCAGCTTGGGGGGGGACAGGGTAACAGATACGCAGTATTTT CASSLGGDRVTDTQYF
TRBJ2-1 NA NA TRBV11-3 TGTGCCAGCAGCGGTCGCGTTGCTAATGAGCAGTTCTTC CASSGRVANEQFF
TRBJ2-7 NA NA TRBV19 TGTGCCAGTAGTGCGGGACAGAACTACGAGCAGTACTTC CASSAGQNYEQYF
TRBJ2-1 NA TRBD1 TRBV6-5 TGTGCCAGCAGGACGGGACAGTCGGTTGAGCAGTTCTTC CASRTGQSVEQFF
TRBJ1-5 NA TRBD1 TRBV27 TGTGCCAGCAGTCCACGACAGGGGTTTCAGCCCCAGCATTTT CASSPRQGFQPQHF
TRBJ2-7 NA NA TRBV6-5 TGTGCCAGCAGTTCGACTGTTTCCTACGAGCAGTACTTC CASSSTVSYEQYF
TRBJ2-1 NA NA TRBV15 TGTGCCACCAGCAGAGACGTCGGGAGCAGGATAGGATACAATGAGCAGTTCTTC CATSRDVGSRIGYNEQFF
TRBJ1-1 once NA TRBV6-5 TGTGCCAGCAGTTATCATACGGGGGAAGCTTTCTTT CASSYHTGEAFF
TRBJ2-3 NA TRBD2 TRBV14 TGTGCCAGCAGCCAAGATCCCTATCTTAGCGGGAGGACAGATACGCAGTATTTT CASSQDPYLSGRTDTQYF
TRBJ2-3 NA TRBD2 TRBV9 TGTGCCAGCAGCGCGAGCGGGAACACAGATACGCAGTATTTT CASSASGNTDTQYF
TRBJ2-2 few TRBD1 TRBV6-5 TGTGCCAGCAGTTGGACAGGGGGAAACACCGGGGAGCTGTTTTTT CASSWTGGNTGELFF
TRBJ1-1 NA NA TRBV9 TGTGCCAGCAGCATGGGCAGGGCGACGAACACTGAAGCTTTCTTT CASSMGRATNTEAFF
TRBJ2-5 NA TRBD2 TRBV30 TGTGCCTGGCGTCCGGGGGAACTAGCGCCGTACCAAGAGACCCAGTACTTC CAWRPGELAPYQETQYF
TRBJ1-3 once TRBD1 TRBV5-4 TGTGCCAGCAGCCGCCGACAGGGGGCCCTCTCTGGAAACACCATATATTTT CASSRRQGALSGNTIYF
TRBJ2-7 NA TRBD1 TRBV6-5 TGTGCCAGCAGTCTCCGGGACAGGGGGACCTACGAGCAGTACTTC CASSLRDRGTYEQYF
TRBJ2-1 NA TRBD2 TRBV27 TGTGCCAGCAGTTTAGGGGGGACTAAAAATGAGCAGTTCTTC CASSLGGTKNEQFF